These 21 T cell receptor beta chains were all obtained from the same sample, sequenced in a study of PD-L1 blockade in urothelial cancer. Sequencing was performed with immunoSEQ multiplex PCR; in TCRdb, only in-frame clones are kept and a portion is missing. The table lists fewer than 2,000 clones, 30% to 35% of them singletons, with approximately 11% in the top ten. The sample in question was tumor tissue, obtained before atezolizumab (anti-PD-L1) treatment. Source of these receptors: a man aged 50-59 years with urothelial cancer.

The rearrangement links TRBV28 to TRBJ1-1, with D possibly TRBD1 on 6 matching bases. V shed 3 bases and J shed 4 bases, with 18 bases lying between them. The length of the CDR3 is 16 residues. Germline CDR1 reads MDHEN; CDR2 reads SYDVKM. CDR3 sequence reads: CASSFQQGKGTTEAFF. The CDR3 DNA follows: TGTGCCAGCAGTTTCCAACAGGGAAAGGGCACCACTGAAGCTTTCTTT.

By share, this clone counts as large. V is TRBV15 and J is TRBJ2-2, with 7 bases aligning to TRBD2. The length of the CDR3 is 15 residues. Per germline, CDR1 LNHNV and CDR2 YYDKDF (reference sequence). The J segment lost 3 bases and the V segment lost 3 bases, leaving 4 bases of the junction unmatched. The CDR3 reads CATSRARGDTGELFF. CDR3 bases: TGTGCCACCAGCAGGGCTCGGGGGGACACCGGGGAGCTGTTTTTT.

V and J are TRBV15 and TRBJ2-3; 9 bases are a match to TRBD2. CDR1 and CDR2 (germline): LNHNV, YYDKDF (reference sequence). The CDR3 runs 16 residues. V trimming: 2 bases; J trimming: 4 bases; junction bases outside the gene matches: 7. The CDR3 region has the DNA TGTGCCACCAGCAGACTAGCGGGAATGGGAGCAGATACGCAGTATTTT. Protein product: CATSRLAGMGADTQYF. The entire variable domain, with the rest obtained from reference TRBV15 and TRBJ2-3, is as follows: DAMVIQNPRYQVTQFGKPVTLSCSQTLNHNVMYWYQQKSSQAPKLLFHYYDKDFNNEADTPDNFQSRRPNTSFCFLDIRSPGLGDTAMYLCATSRLAGMGADTQYFGPGTRLTVL.

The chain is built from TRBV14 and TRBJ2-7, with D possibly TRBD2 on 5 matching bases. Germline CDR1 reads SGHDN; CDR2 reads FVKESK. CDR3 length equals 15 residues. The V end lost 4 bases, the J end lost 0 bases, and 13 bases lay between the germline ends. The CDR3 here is CASSRKAAYSYEQYF. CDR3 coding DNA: TGTGCCAGCAGCCGAAAAGCGGCCTACTCCTACGAGCAGTACTTC. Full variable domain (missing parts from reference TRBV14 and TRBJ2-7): EAGVTQFPSHSVIEKGQTVTLRCDPISGHDNLYWYRRVMGKEIKFLLHFVKESKQDESGMPNNRFLAERTGGTYSTLKVQPAELEDSGVYFCASSRKAAYSYEQYFGPGTRLTVT.

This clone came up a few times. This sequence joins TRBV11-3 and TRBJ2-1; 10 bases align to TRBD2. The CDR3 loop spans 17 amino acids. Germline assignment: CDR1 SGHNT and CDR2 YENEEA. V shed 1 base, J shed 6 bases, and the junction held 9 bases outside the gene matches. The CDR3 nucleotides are TGTGCCAGCAGCTTAGGTCACCGCAGCGGGAGGGCCAATGAGCAGTTCTTC. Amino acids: CASSLGHRSGRANEQFF.

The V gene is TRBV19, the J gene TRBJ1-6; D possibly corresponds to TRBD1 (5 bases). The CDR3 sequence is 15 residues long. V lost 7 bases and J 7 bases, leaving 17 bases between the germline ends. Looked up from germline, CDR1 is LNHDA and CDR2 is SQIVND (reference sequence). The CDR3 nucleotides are TGTGCCAGTACCACCTCGGACACTGTCAATTCACCCCTCCACTTT. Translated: CASTTSDTVNSPLHF.

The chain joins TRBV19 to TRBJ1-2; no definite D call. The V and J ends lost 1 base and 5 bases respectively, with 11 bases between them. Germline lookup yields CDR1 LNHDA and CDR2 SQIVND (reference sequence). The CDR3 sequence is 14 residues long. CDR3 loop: CASSIAQDLYGYTF. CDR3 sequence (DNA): TGTGCCAGTAGTATAGCCCAGGATTTATATGGCTACACCTTC.

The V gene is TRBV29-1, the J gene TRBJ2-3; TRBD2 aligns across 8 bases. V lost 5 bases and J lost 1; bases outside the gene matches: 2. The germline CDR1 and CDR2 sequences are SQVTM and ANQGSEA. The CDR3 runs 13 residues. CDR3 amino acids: CSVKAGGTDTQYF. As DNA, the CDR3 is TGCAGCGTTAAAGCGGGAGGCACAGATACGCAGTATTTT.

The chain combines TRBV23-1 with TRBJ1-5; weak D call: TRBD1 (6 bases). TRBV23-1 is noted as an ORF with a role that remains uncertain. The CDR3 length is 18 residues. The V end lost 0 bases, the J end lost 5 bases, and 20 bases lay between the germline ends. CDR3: CASSQSGPWGATYQPQHF. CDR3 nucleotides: TGCGCCAGCAGTCAATCGGGGCCTTGGGGGGCAACCTATCAGCCCCAGCATTTT.

The CDR3 DNA sequence: TGTGCCAGCAGTGAGGGACAGTATAACTATGGCTACACCTTC. It encodes CASSEGQYNYGYTF. This sequence joins TRBV28 and TRBJ1-2, with 7 bases that match TRBD1. V lost 5 bases, J lost 1 base, and 4 bases stayed unmatched. The CDR3 has 14 residues. Per germline, CDR1 MDHEN and CDR2 SYDVKM.

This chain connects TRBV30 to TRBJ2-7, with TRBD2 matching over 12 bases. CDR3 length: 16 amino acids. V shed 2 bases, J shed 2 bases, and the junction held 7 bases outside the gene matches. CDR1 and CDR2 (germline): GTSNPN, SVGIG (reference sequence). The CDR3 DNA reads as TGTGCCTGGAGTAAGCTAGCGGGAGGGCCCCCCTACGAGCAGTACTTC. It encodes CAWSKLAGGPPYEQYF.

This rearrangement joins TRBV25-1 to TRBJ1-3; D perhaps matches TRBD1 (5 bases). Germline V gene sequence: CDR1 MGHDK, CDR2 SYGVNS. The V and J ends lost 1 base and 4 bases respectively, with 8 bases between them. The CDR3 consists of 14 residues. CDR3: CASSEWGNGNTIYF. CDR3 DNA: TGTGCCAGCAGTGAATGGGGCAACGGAAACACCATATATTTT.

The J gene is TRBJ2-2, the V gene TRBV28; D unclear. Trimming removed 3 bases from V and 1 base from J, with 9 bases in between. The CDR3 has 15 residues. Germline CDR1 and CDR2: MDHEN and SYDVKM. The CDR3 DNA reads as TGTGCCAGCAGTTTCCTCTCGCAGAACACCGGGGAGCTGTTTTTT. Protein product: CASSFLSQNTGELFF.

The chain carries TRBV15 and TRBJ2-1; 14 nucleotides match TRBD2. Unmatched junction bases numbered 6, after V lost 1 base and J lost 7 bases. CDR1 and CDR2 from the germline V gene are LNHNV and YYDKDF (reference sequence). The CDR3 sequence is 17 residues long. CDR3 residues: CATSRVSGTSGSNEQFF. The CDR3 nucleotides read TGTGCCACCAGCAGAGTCTCCGGGACTAGCGGGAGTAATGAGCAGTTCTTC.

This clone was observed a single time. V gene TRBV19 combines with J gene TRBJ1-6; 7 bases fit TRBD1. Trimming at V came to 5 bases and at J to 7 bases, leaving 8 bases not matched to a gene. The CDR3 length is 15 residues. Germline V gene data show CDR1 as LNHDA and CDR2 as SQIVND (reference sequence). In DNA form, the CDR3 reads TGTGCCAGTAGTTCTTCGGACAGGACGAATTCACCCCTCCACTTT. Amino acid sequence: CASSSSDRTNSPLHF.

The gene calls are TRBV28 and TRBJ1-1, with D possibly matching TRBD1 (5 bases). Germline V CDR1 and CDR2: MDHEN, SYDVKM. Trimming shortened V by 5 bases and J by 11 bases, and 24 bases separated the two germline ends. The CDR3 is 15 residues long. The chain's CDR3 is CASSPPLGVLPFAFF. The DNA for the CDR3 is TGTGCCAGCAGTCCTCCCTTAGGGGTTCTTCCCTTCGCTTTCTTT.

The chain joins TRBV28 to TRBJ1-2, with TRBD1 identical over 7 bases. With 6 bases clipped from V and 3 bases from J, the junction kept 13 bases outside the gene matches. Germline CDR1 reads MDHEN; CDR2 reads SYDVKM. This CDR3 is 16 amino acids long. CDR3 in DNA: TGTGCCAGCAGGCCCTCCTACAGGGGATCTTACTATGGCTACACCTTC. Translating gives CASRPSYRGSYYGYTF.

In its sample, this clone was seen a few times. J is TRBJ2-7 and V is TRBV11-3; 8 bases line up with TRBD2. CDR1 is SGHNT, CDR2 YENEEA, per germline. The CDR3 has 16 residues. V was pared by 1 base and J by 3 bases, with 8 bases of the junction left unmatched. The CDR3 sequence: CASSLGVAGMVYEQYF. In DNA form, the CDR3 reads TGTGCCAGCAGCTTAGGGGTAGCGGGGATGGTCTACGAGCAGTACTTC.

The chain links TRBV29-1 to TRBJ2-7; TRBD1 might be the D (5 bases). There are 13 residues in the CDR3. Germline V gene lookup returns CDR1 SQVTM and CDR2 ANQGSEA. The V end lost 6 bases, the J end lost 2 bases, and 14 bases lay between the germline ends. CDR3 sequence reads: CSVPGRTTYEQYF. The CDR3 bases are TGCAGCGTGCCCGGGCGGACAACCTACGAGCAGTACTTC.

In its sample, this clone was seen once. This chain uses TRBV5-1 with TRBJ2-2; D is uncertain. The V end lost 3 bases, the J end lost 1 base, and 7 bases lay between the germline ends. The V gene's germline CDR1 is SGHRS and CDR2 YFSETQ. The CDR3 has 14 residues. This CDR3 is CASSWDGNTGELFF. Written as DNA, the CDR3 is TGCGCCAGCAGCTGGGATGGGAACACCGGGGAGCTGTTTTTT. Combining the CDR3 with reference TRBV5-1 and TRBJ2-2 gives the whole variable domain KAGVTQTPRYLIKTRGQQVTLSCSPISGHRSVSWYQQTPGQGLQFLFEYFSETQRNKGNFPGRFSGRQFSNSRSEMNVSTLELGDSALYLCASSWDGNTGELFFGEGSRLTVL.

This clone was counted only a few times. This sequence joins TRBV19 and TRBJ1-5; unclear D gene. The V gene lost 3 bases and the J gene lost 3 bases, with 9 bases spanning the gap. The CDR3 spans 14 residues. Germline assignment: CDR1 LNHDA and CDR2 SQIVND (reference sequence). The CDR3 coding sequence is TGTGCCAGTAGTATGGAGGTGTACAATCAGCCCCAGCATTTT. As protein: CASSMEVYNQPQHF. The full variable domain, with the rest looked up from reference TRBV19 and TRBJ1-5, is DGGITQSPKYLFRKEGQNVTLSCEQNLNHDAMYWYRQDPGQGLRLIYYSQIVNDFQKGDIAEGYSVSREKKESFPLTVTSAQKNPTAFYLCASSMEVYNQPQHFGDGTRLSIL.